Shown below are 22 T cell receptor beta chains from a single sample sequenced in a study of cytomegalovirus exposure and HLA in healthy donors. Primers for the PCR totalled 60 Vbeta and 13 Jbeta. Assay used: immunoSEQ multiplex PCR; TCRdb lists only in-frame clones, some missing. Altogether 120,000 or so clones are present, over 70% being singletons, with the ten largest covering 3.5% to 4.5%. The sample comprised PBMCs. The receptor set was obtained from a man aged 18 to 29 in good health and CMV-seropositive.

V and J are TRBV27 and TRBJ1-2; TRBD1 agrees at 8 bases. Unmatched junction bases numbered 17, after V lost 8 bases and J lost 6 bases. CDR3 length: 16 amino acids. Per germline, CDR1 MNHEY and CDR2 SMNVEV (reference sequence). CDR3 sequence (DNA): TGTGCCAGCTCCGTCGGACAGGGCTTTGCTATGGATGGCTACACCTTC. Its translation: CASSVGQGFAMDGYTF.

In its sample, this clone was seen once. This chain joins TRBV5-1 and TRBJ2-2; D uncertain. CDR1 is SGHRS and CDR2 is YFSETQ in the germline V gene. The V end lost 4 bases, the J end lost 2 bases, and 12 bases lay between the germline ends. The CDR3 covers 15 residues. CDR3 DNA: TGCGCCAGCAGCCCGCTCAACTTTAACACCGGGGAGCTGTTTTTT. Its translation: CASSPLNFNTGELFF.

The genes are TRBV9 and TRBJ2-6; TRBD1 might be the D (6 bases). V was pared by 0 bases and J by 0 bases, with 10 bases between. The CDR3 is made up of 17 amino acids. Looked up from germline, CDR1 is SGDLS and CDR2 is YYNGEE. CDR3 sequence: CASSVVPGDSGANVLTF. The CDR3 bases are TGTGCCAGCAGCGTAGTTCCAGGGGACTCTGGGGCCAACGTCCTGACTTTC.

This clone was recorded once. This chain uses TRBV14 with TRBJ2-5; 7 positions agree with TRBD2. The V gene end was trimmed by 0 bases and the J gene end by 4 bases; junction bases not matched to a gene: 8. The germline CDR1 and CDR2 sequences are SGHDN and FVKESK. The CDR3 totals 16 residues. The CDR3 sequence is CASSQDRGGYGETQYF. In nucleotides, the CDR3 is TGTGCCAGCAGCCAAGATCGGGGAGGGTACGGAGAGACCCAGTACTTC.

V gene TRBV19 combines with J gene TRBJ2-1, with 9 bases that match TRBD1. The junction had 4 bases not matched to a gene; V was cut back by 1 base and J by 6 bases. This CDR3 region has 15 residues. The germline V gene encodes CDR1 LNHDA and CDR2 SQIVND (reference sequence). CDR3 sequence: CASSIAGTGFNEQFF. The CDR3 DNA reads TGTGCCAGTAGTATAGCGGGGACAGGGTTCAATGAGCAGTTCTTC.

This clone was seen a few times. The chain employs TRBV6-6 and TRBJ2-7; tentative D call: TRBD1 (6 bases). This CDR3 has 15 residues. V was shortened by 7 bases and J by 2 bases, with 18 bases between the two germline ends. Germline V CDR1 and CDR2: MNHNY, SVGAGI (reference sequence). The CDR3 spells CASNARGMGTYEQYF. The CDR3, as DNA: TGTGCCAGCAACGCAAGGGGGATGGGGACCTACGAGCAGTACTTC.

For this clone: This specimen includes other DNA sequences encoding the same CDR3. The genes are TRBV9 and TRBJ2-5; TRBD2 matches at 10 bases. In germline, CDR1 is SGDLS, CDR2 YYNGEE. The J segment lost 4 bases and the V segment lost 2 bases, leaving 2 bases of the junction unmatched. The CDR3 consists of 14 residues. As DNA, the CDR3 is TGTGCCAGCAGCGTCGCTAGCGGGGGAGAGACCCAGTACTTC. This gives the protein CASSVASGGETQYF.

The V call is TRBV7-2, the J call TRBJ2-3; D gene uncertain. Germline V gene data show CDR1 as SGHTA and CDR2 as FQGNSA. V was shortened by 3 bases and J by 2 bases, with 9 bases between the two germline ends. CDR3 length: 14 amino acids. The CDR3 region has the DNA TGTGCCAGCAGCTTGACATCTTCCACAGATACGCAGTATTTT. Protein sequence: CASSLTSSTDTQYF. Full variable domain (missing parts from reference TRBV7-2 and TRBJ2-3): GAGVSQSPSNKVTEKGKDVELRCDPISGHTALYWYRQSLGQGLEFLIYFQGNSAPDKSGLPSDRFSAERTGGSVSTLTIQRTQQEDSAVYLCASSLTSSTDTQYFGPGTRLTVL.

The chain employs TRBV11-3 and TRBJ2-2; D remains unclear. V was trimmed by 5 bases and J by 4 bases, leaving 5 bases between them. The CDR3 has 12 residues. In germline, CDR1 is SGHNT, CDR2 YENEEA. CDR3 sequence (DNA): TGTGCCAGCAGCGAGCCCACCGGGGAGCTGTTTTTT. It yields the protein CASSEPTGELFF. The full variable domain, with the rest looked up from reference TRBV11-3 and TRBJ2-2, is EAGVVQSPRYKIIEKKQPVAFWCNPISGHNTLYWYLQNLGQGPELLIRYENEEAVDDSQLPKDRFSAERLKGVDSTLKIQPAELGDSAVYLCASSEPTGELFFGEGSRLTVL.

V is TRBV5-1 and J is TRBJ1-6, with 8 bases matching TRBD1. Per germline, CDR1 SGHRS and CDR2 YFSETQ. V was pared by 2 bases and J by 10 bases, with 8 bases of the junction left unmatched. This CDR3 is built from 15 residues. Here the CDR3 DNA reads TGCGCCAGCAGCTTAAACAGGGGGTTACGGTCACCCCTCCACTTT. Protein product: CASSLNRGLRSPLHF.

This clone was seen a few times. The chain couples TRBV6-5 to TRBJ2-7, with 7 bases matching TRBD1. The CDR3 runs to 14 residues. With 6 bases clipped from V and 4 bases from J, the junction kept 9 bases outside the gene matches. Germline V gene lookup returns CDR1 MNHEY and CDR2 SVGAGI. CDR3: CASRRGTAFYEQYF. The CDR3 nucleotides are TGTGCCAGCAGAAGAGGGACAGCCTTTTACGAGCAGTACTTC.

This sequence joins TRBV14 and TRBJ2-3, with TRBD1 matching over 7 bases. Germline values: CDR1 SGHDN, CDR2 FVKESK. The length of the CDR3 is 20 residues. J was trimmed by 6 bases and V by 4 bases; bases with no gene match: 25. In nucleotides, the CDR3 is TGTGCCAGCAGCCGAAGAGGGTCATTTACAGGGGCCTCGATTTTGGATACGCAGTATTTT. The encoded protein is CASSRRGSFTGASILDTQYF.

The count of this clone is one. The gene calls are TRBV27 and TRBJ1-1; D is undetermined. Trimming took 5 bases from V and 1 from J, leaving 8 bases between them. The CDR3 loop spans 13 amino acids. Germline CDR1 is MNHEY and CDR2 is SMNVEV (reference sequence). The CDR3 DNA is TGTGCCAGCAGTGTGGCGGAGAACACTGAAGCTTTCTTT. Protein product: CASSVAENTEAFF.

This chain connects TRBV9 to TRBJ2-7, with D possibly TRBD1 on 6 matching bases. Trimming shortened V by 6 bases and J by 6 bases, and 13 bases separated the two germline ends. This CDR3 spans 12 amino acids. CDR1 SGDLS and CDR2 YYNGEE come from the germline V gene. The CDR3 nucleotides are TGTGCCAGCAACCAGGGGATCGGCGAGCAGTACTTC. It encodes CASNQGIGEQYF.

The chain has TRBV11-2 and TRBJ2-5; tentative D call: TRBD2 (7 bases). The V gene lost 5 bases and the J gene lost 2 bases, with 12 bases spanning the gap. Germline CDR1 SGHAT, CDR2 FQNNGV. This CDR3 region has 14 residues. The CDR3 protein is CASSRGGAQETQYF. Written as DNA, the CDR3 is TGTGCCAGCAGCCGAGGGGGGGCACAAGAGACCCAGTACTTC.

This clone was seen a few times. Here the CDR3 DNA reads TGTGCCAGCAGTGAGGGACTAGCGGGGGGAAATGAGCAGTTCTTC. This sequence encodes CASSEGLAGGNEQFF. This chain uses TRBV6-4 with TRBJ2-1; 15 positions agree with TRBD2. This CDR3 contains 15 residues. Trimming cost V 3 bases and J 7 bases; bases outside gene matches: 1. Germline assignment: CDR1 MRHNA and CDR2 SNTAGT.

The chain couples TRBV7-9 to TRBJ2-5, with D possibly matching TRBD1 (6 bases). The closer fit of TRBJ2-7 to the DNA end suggests the J call may be wrong. The germline gives CDR1 SEHNR, CDR2 FQNEAQ (reference sequence). This CDR3 is 12 amino acids long. CDR3 loop: CASSRDTYEQYF. Here the CDR3 DNA reads TGTGCCAGCAGCCGGGACACCTACGAGCAGTACTTC.

The chain combines TRBV7-2 with TRBJ2-7; D ambiguous. The CDR3 is 13 amino acids. Germline V gives CDR1 SGHTA, CDR2 FQGNSA. Trimming took off 2 bases at V and 7 bases at J, with 12 bases between the two ends. CDR3 region: CASSLNPRREQYF. CDR3 DNA sequence: TGTGCCAGCAGCTTAAACCCCCGGCGGGAGCAGTACTTC.

The gene calls are TRBV7-9 and TRBJ2-2, with TRBD1 matching 8 bases. Germline lookup yields CDR1 SEHNR and CDR2 FQNEAQ (reference sequence). This CDR3 has 16 residues. After removal of 2 bases from V and 5 bases from J, the junction contained 7 bases not matched to a gene. CDR3 amino acids: CASSLPRTGRTGELFF. The CDR3 nucleotides read TGTGCCAGCAGCTTACCGCGGACAGGGCGGACCGGGGAGCTGTTTTTT.

The chain recombines TRBV5-6 with TRBJ2-1; possible D gene TRBD1, 6 bases. CDR3 length equals 15 residues. The V gene's germline CDR1 is SGHDT and CDR2 YYEEEE. V lost 0 bases and J lost 4, with 11 bases in between. For the CDR3, the DNA is TGTGCCAGCAGCTTGGGGGATGGACAGTACAATGAGCAGTTCTTC. Protein: CASSLGDGQYNEQFF.

The rearrangement joins TRBV19 to TRBJ1-1, with D maybe TRBD1 (5 bases). CDR1 is LNHDA and CDR2 is SQIVND in the germline V gene (reference sequence). V lost 5 bases and J 2 bases, leaving 9 bases between the germline ends. This CDR3 spans 13 amino acids. Here the CDR3 DNA reads TGTGCCAGTAGTTTGACAGAAAACACTGAAGCTTTCTTT. It is translated as CASSLTENTEAFF.

The chain recombines TRBV27 with TRBJ1-4; 7 bases agree with TRBD1. The CDR3 runs to 14 residues. J was trimmed by 5 bases and V by 6 bases; bases with no gene match: 6. Looked up from germline, CDR1 is MNHEY and CDR2 is SMNVEV (reference sequence). The CDR3 region is CASRRTGLNEKLFF. DNA for the CDR3: TGTGCCAGCAGGCGGACAGGTCTAAATGAAAAACTGTTTTTT. The full variable domain, with the rest looked up from reference TRBV27 and TRBJ1-4, is EAQVTQNPRYLITVTGKKLTVTCSQNMNHEYMSWYRQDPGLGLRQIYYSMNVEVTDKGDVPEGYKVSRKEKRNFPLILESPSPNQTSLYFCASRRTGLNEKLFFGSGTQLSVL.